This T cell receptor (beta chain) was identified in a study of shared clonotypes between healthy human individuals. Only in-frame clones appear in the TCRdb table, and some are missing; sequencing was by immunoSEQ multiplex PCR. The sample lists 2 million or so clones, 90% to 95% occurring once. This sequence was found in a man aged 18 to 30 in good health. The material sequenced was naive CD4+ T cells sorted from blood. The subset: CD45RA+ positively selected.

This chain's CDR3 is CASSSVGTVRNQPQHF. The DNA of the CDR3 is TGTGCCAGCAGTAGCGTAGGGACAGTCCGCAATCAGCCCCAGCATTTT. V usage is TRBV28 and J usage is TRBJ1-5, with TRBD1 matching 7 bases. Trimming cost V 5 bases and J 2 bases; bases outside gene matches: 9. The CDR3 is 16 residues long. Germline V gene lookup returns CDR1 MDHEN and CDR2 SYDVKM. Supplemented by reference TRBV28 and TRBJ1-5, the full variable domain reads DVKVTQSSRYLVKRTGEKVFLECVQDMDHENMFWYRQDPGLGLRLIYFSYDVKMKEKGDIPEGYSVSREKKERFSLILESASTNQTSMYLCASSSVGTVRNQPQHFGDGTRLSIL.